The source of this TCR beta chain is a study of T cells after yellow fever vaccination. Germline loops: CDR1 LNHDA, CDR2 SQIVND (reference sequence). The ends lost 10 bases at V and 2 bases at J; junction bases unmatched: 18. The CDR3 extends over 17 amino acids. Only a few counts were recorded for this clonotype. TCRdb independently ran MiXCR on the 5' RACE reads; one entry per CDR3 protein. The sample lists under 100,000 distinct CDR3 sequences; 5.8% were seen once. The chain couples TRBV19 to TRBJ2-3, with 7 nucleotides matching TRBD2. Material: CD8+ T cells sorted from PBMCs, obtained 10 days after the yellow fever booster vaccination. This sequence originates from a man between 18 and 29 years old who received the YFV17D yellow fever vaccine. The CDR3 sequence is CATSPVIFLADTDTQYF. In DNA form, the CDR3 reads TGTGCCACCAGCCCCGTCATTTTCCTAGCGGACACAGATACGCAGTATTTT.